Presented here are 14 T cell receptor beta chains from one specimen sequenced in a study of beta chain features in type 1 diabetes. Overall study results and limits: For Type 1 diabetes patients, all four CD4+ subsets carried TCRB CDR3s that were moderately but significantly shorter.

Sequenced material consisted of expressed TCRB transcripts (all of the isolated RNA was reverse transcribed). TCRdb's table, derived via immunoSEQ multiplex PCR, lists solely in-frame clones and lacks some. The sample yields almost 350,000 clones, about a tenth seen once. Their antigens remain unidentified. Specimen: central memory CD4+ T cells from blood. Every receptor here comes from a man younger than 40 with type 1 diabetes.

There are many counts of this clone. The chain uses TRBV27 and TRBJ2-6; D uncertain. Germline V gene data show CDR1 as MNHEY and CDR2 as SMNVEV (reference sequence). V gave up 2 bases and J gave up 0 bases, with 11 bases separating them. The CDR3 covers 17 residues. CDR3 region: CASSLELLNSGANVLTF. The CDR3 DNA sequence: TGTGCCAGCAGTTTAGAGCTCCTAAACTCTGGGGCCAACGTCCTGACTTTC.

This rearrangement joins TRBV6-5 to TRBJ1-2; D unresolved. Trimming removed 3 bases at V and 5 bases at J, with 13 bases between. The germline gives CDR1 MNHEY, CDR2 SVGAGI. The CDR3 is 14 residues long. CDR3 DNA: TGTGCCAGCAGTTATCCCCTGGTATCGTATGGCTACACCTTC. Amino acids: CASSYPLVSYGYTF.

The chain couples TRBV6-4 to TRBJ2-3; TRBD2 is a possible D gene (7 bases). The CDR3 totals 15 residues. Trimming removed 2 bases from V and 2 bases from J, with 11 bases in between. The germline V gene encodes CDR1 MRHNA and CDR2 SNTAGT. CDR3 sequence reads: CASSDQGGDTDTQYF. CDR3 nucleotides: TGTGCCAGCAGTGACCAAGGGGGGGACACAGATACGCAGTATTTT.

This clone was seen ten or more times. The V gene is TRBV15, the J gene TRBJ2-7; D gene ambiguous. V lost 3 bases and J 1 base, leaving 7 bases between the germline ends. The CDR3 is 13 amino acids. Germline lookup yields CDR1 LNHNV and CDR2 YYDKDF (reference sequence). The CDR3 is CATSSKKSYEQYF. In DNA form, the CDR3 reads TGTGCCACCAGCAGTAAGAAATCCTACGAGCAGTACTTC.

This clone was found a few times. As DNA, the CDR3 is TGTGCCAGCAGCCAAGAAGGGAACTATGGCTACACCTTC. Protein product: CASSQEGNYGYTF. The gene calls are TRBV4-2 and TRBJ1-2, with D unclear. From germline, CDR1 is LGHNA and CDR2 YNFKEQ. Trimming cost V 0 bases and J 2 bases, with 4 bases left between them. CDR3 length: 13 residues.

This clone was seen a few times. The rearrangement uses TRBV4-1 and TRBJ2-7; D possibly matches TRBD1 or TRBD2 (5 bases each). CDR1 and CDR2 from the germline V gene are MGHRA and YSYEKL. Trimming removed 0 bases at V and 2 bases at J, with 14 bases between. The length of the CDR3 is 16 residues. The CDR3 DNA follows: TGCGCCAGCAGCCAAGATCTTCTCCGAGGGGCCTACGAGCAGTACTTC. Amino acid sequence: CASSQDLLRGAYEQYF.

A few counts support this clone. The chain couples TRBV6-5 to TRBJ1-2; no definite D call. The CDR3 is 13 residues long. Trimming left V 7 bases short and J 0 bases short, with 9 bases between. CDR1 is MNHEY and CDR2 is SVGAGI in the germline V gene. The CDR3 protein is CASKVRTNYGYTF. The CDR3, as DNA: TGTGCCAGCAAAGTAAGAACTAACTATGGCTACACCTTC.

This clone was found a few times. The J gene is TRBJ1-2, the V gene TRBV11-2, with D perhaps TRBD1 (6 bases). The germline V gene encodes CDR1 SGHAT and CDR2 FQNNGV. The CDR3 covers 13 residues. The V end lost 5 bases, the J end lost 2 bases, and 9 bases lay between the germline ends. CDR3 in DNA: TGTGCCAGCAGCCACGACAGGAACTATGGCTACACCTTC. It specifies CASSHDRNYGYTF.

Points on this clone: The same CDR3 is also encoded by other DNA sequences in this sample. The rearrangement uses TRBV6-6 and TRBJ2-7; 8 nucleotides agree with TRBD2. The V and J ends lost 8 bases and 1 base, in that order; junction bases with no gene match: 4. CDR1 and CDR2 (germline): MNHNY, SVGAGI (reference sequence). The CDR3 spans 13 residues. The chain's CDR3 is CASGPGGSYEQYF. CDR3 DNA sequence: TGTGCCAGCGGGCCGGGGGGGTCCTACGAGCAGTACTTC.

The chain carries TRBV4-1 and TRBJ2-1; 7 nucleotides line up with TRBD1. Germline V gene lookup returns CDR1 MGHRA and CDR2 YSYEKL. With 0 bases clipped from V and 6 bases from J, the junction kept 5 bases outside the gene matches. The CDR3 consists of 15 residues. CDR3 protein: CASSQDHRGRNEQFF. The CDR3 DNA reads TGCGCCAGCAGCCAAGACCACAGGGGCCGCAATGAGCAGTTCTTC.

V usage is TRBV4-3 and J usage is TRBJ1-2, with TRBD1 matching 7 bases. This CDR3 has 13 amino acids. Germline CDR1 LGHNA, CDR2 YSLEER. V lost 4 bases, J lost 6 bases, and 5 bases stayed unmatched. The CDR3: CASSPQGFHGYTF. The DNA of the CDR3 is TGCGCCAGCAGCCCACAGGGGTTCCATGGCTACACCTTC.

The CDR3 here is CASSARTGNSYEQYF. DNA for the CDR3: TGTGCCAGCAGTGCCAGGACAGGGAACTCCTACGAGCAGTACTTC. The chain recombines TRBV6-1 with TRBJ2-7, with 8 bases lining up with TRBD1. The V gene's germline CDR1 is MNHNS and CDR2 SASEGT. This CDR3 contains 15 residues. The V and J ends lost 4 bases and 0 bases, in that order; junction bases with no gene match: 5.

This clone turned up a few times. The J gene is TRBJ1-1, the V gene TRBV6-5; D is undetermined. This CDR3 region has 16 residues. Germline V gene lookup returns CDR1 MNHEY and CDR2 SVGAGI. Between the trimmed V and J ends, which lost 2 bases and 0 bases, there was a span of 13 bases. This chain's CDR3 is CASSYGAGYMNTEAFF. The DNA of the CDR3 is TGTGCCAGCAGTTACGGAGCAGGTTACATGAACACTGAAGCTTTCTTT.

The chain links TRBV7-9 to TRBJ2-5, with D tentatively TRBD1 (6 bases). The tail of the sequence fits TRBJ2-7 better, so the J call may be wrong. In germline, CDR1 is SEHNR, CDR2 FQNEAQ (reference sequence). The CDR3 extends over 13 amino acids. This CDR3 reads CASSLDSSHEQYF. In DNA, the CDR3 is TGTGCCAGCAGCTTGGACAGTAGCCACGAGCAGTACTTC.